One T cell receptor (beta chain) is described in this entry. The data were produced by immunoSEQ multiplex PCR, yet TCRdb's version contains in-frame clones alone and is incomplete. The sample includes about 2.4 million clones, over 85% of them seen just once. This specimen comes from a study of shared clonotypes between healthy human individuals. Material for sequencing was naive CD4+ T cells from PBMCs. Subset here: CD45RA+ positively selected. This sequence was found in a young man in good health. Some clones in this sample may be carry-over from other donors' samples.

CDR3 in amino acids: CASSLQLTREKLFF. The CDR3 DNA reads TGTGCCAGCAGCTTGCAGTTGACCCGGGAAAAACTGTTTTTT. This chain connects TRBV5-4 to TRBJ1-4; D is unclear. Germline assignment: CDR1 SGHNT and CDR2 YYREEE (reference sequence). V lost 1 base to trimming and J lost 8 bases, with 12 bases between them. The CDR3 spans 14 residues.